Listed below are T cell receptor beta chains from one sample, sequenced in a study of CD8+ T cells in alopecia areata. The assay was immunoSEQ multiplex PCR, and TCRdb's table has in-frame clones only and misses some. Of approximately 200,000 clones listed, about 60% are singletons. Sequences were derived from CD4+ T cells sorted from blood, sampled at week 4, from a patient treated with tofacitinib. These receptors all stem from a human donor with alopecia areata. CDR3s include the opening cysteine and the closing phenylalanine or tryptophan. The D gene is left open where the match is weak. The size entry is marked missing in some rows and otherwise reads once, few, many or a size class.

j_call	v_call	d_call	clone_size	cdr3_aa	cdr3_nt
TRBJ1-2	TRBV30	NA	NA	CAWSPRRAGYGYTF	TGTGCCTGGAGCCCCCGCCGGGCGGGCTATGGCTACACCTTC
TRBJ2-3	TRBV27	NA	few	CASRGPRDTQYF	TGTGCCAGCCGTGGGCCGAGAGATACGCAGTATTTT
TRBJ2-5	TRBV5-1	NA	NA	CASSTRETQYF	TGCGCCAGCAGCACGAGAGAGACCCAGTACTTC
TRBJ1-2	TRBV6-1	NA	once	CASTLAGGGYTF	TGTGCCAGCACTCTCGCGGGGGGCGGCTACACCTTC
TRBJ2-7	TRBV30	NA	NA	CAWSPCGEQYF	TGTGCCTGGAGTCCATGTGGTGAGCAGTACTTC
TRBJ2-1	TRBV7-2	NA	NA	CASSLERYNEQFF	TGTGCCAGCAGCTTAGAACGATACAATGAGCAGTTCTTC
TRBJ2-3	TRBV25-1	NA	NA	CASSQGSTDTQYF	TGTGCCAGCAGTCAAGGGTCCACAGATACGCAGTATTTT
TRBJ2-3	TRBV4-1	TRBD2	NA	CASSSGGADTQYF	TGCGCCAGCAGCTCCGGGGGGGCAGATACGCAGTATTTT
TRBJ1-2	TRBV30	NA	NA	CAWSVSGFNYGYTF	TGTGCCTGGAGTGTTTCCGGTTTTAACTATGGCTACACCTTC
TRBJ2-2	TRBV11-3	TRBD2	NA	CASSLVLAGVIGELFF	TGTGCCAGCAGCTTAGTACTAGCGGGAGTGATCGGGGAGCTGTTTTTT
TRBJ1-2	TRBV29-1	NA	NA	CSVEDPGRDGYTF	TGCAGCGTTGAAGATCCGGGGAGGGATGGCTACACCTTC
TRBJ1-1	TRBV9	TRBD1	NA	CASSFLGQVNTEAFF	TGTGCCAGCAGCTTCCTCGGACAGGTTAACACTGAAGCTTTCTTT
TRBJ2-1	TRBV4-1	NA	NA	CASSQDDLRRYNEQFF	TGCGCCAGCAGCCAAGATGACCTTCGGCGGTACAATGAGCAGTTCTTC
TRBJ2-3	TRBV7-9	TRBD2	NA	CASSRTSGSTDTQYF	TGTGCCAGCAGCAGGACTAGCGGAAGCACAGATACGCAGTATTTT
TRBJ1-5	TRBV30	NA	once	CAWSPVSDSPQHF	TGTGCCTGGAGTCCGGTGTCGGACAGCCCCCAGCATTTT
TRBJ2-7	TRBV25-1	TRBD2	NA	CASSESGLVEQYF	TGTGCCAGCAGTGAATCCGGACTAGTCGAGCAGTACTTC
TRBJ2-1	TRBV29-1	NA	once	CSVGTLNNEQFF	TGCAGCGTCGGGACACTGAACAATGAGCAGTTCTTC
TRBJ1-5	TRBV30	NA	NA	CAWAGLNSNQPQHF	TGTGCCTGGGCCGGGCTAAATAGCAATCAGCCCCAGCATTTT
TRBJ2-3	TRBV11-2	NA	NA	CASSPAAGLQYTQYF	TGTGCCAGCAGCCCAGCGGCAGGATTACAATATACGCAGTATTTT
TRBJ1-3	TRBV30	NA	few	CAWLRVSGNTIYF	TGTGCCTGGCTCCGGGTTTCTGGAAACACCATATATTTT
TRBJ2-1	TRBV19	NA	NA	CASTPRGAGLPREQFF	TGTGCCAGTACCCCCCGAGGAGCGGGCCTTCCCAGAGAGCAGTTCTTC
TRBJ2-7	TRBV5-1	TRBD1	NA	CASSSRTGDGVYEQYF	TGCGCCAGCAGCTCAAGGACAGGTGACGGGGTTTACGAGCAGTACTTC
TRBJ2-2	TRBV6-6	NA	few	CASSPPTNTGELFF	TGTGCCAGCTCCCCACCTACGAACACCGGGGAGCTGTTTTTT
TRBJ1-2	TRBV5-1	TRBD1	NA	CASSSTGGRSGYTF	TGCGCCAGCAGCTCAACAGGGGGCCGGTCTGGCTACACCTTC
TRBJ1-5	TRBV19	NA	NA	CASSMWRTDQPQHF	TGTGCCAGTAGTATGTGGAGGACAGATCAGCCCCAGCATTTT
TRBJ1-5	TRBV23-1	NA	NA	CASMETEEDYSNQPQHF	TGCGCCAGCATGGAAACAGAAGAAGATTATAGCAATCAGCCCCAGCATTTT
TRBJ2-5	TRBV7-9	NA	NA	CASSSMVSETQYF	TGTGCCAGCAGCTCCATGGTTTCAGAGACCCAGTACTTC
TRBJ1-4	TRBV30	NA	NA	CAWRAGGTNEKLFF	TGTGCCTGGAGAGCCGGGGGCACTAATGAAAAACTGTTTTTT
TRBJ1-1	TRBV29-1	TRBD1	NA	CSGHPPGQGNTEAFF	TGCAGCGGCCACCCTCCGGGACAGGGGAACACTGAAGCTTTCTTT
TRBJ2-1	TRBV30	TRBD2	NA	CAWSVSGAPPDEQFF	TGTGCCTGGAGTGTAAGCGGGGCCCCCCCTGATGAGCAGTTCTTC
TRBJ2-1	TRBV7-2	NA	NA	CASSETRDSYNEQFF	TGTGCCAGCAGCGAGACTAGGGACTCCTACAATGAGCAGTTCTTC
TRBJ2-2	TRBV5-1	TRBD1	NA	CASSFQGANTGELFF	TGCGCCAGCAGCTTTCAGGGGGCGAACACCGGGGAGCTGTTTTTT
TRBJ2-6	TRBV29-1	NA	few	CSVGGEGGAPYSGANVLTF	TGCAGCGTTGGAGGCGAGGGGGGGGCGCCCTACTCTGGGGCCAACGTCCTGACTTTC
TRBJ2-2	TRBV29-1	NA	NA	CSVSITGELFF	TGCAGCGTTAGTATCACCGGGGAGCTGTTTTTT
TRBJ2-5	TRBV29-1	NA	NA	CSVEVVTSPETQYF	TGCAGCGTTGAAGTTGTCACTTCCCCCGAGACCCAGTACTTC
TRBJ2-7	TRBV30	NA	few	CASGQTGEQYF	TGTGCCTCCGGACAGACGGGAGAGCAGTACTTC
TRBJ1-2	TRBV2	TRBD1	NA	CASIQGQTYGYTF	TGTGCCAGCATACAGGGGCAGACCTATGGCTACACCTTC
TRBJ2-3	TRBV14	NA	NA	CASSHIRDTLPDTQYF	TGTGCCAGCAGCCACATCCGGGACACCCTACCAGATACGCAGTATTTT
TRBJ1-1	TRBV30	NA	few	CAWSEYREAFF	TGTGCCTGGAGTGAGTACAGGGAAGCTTTCTTT
TRBJ1-2	TRBV5-6	NA	NA	CASSLGRAYFGYTF	TGTGCCAGCAGCTTGGGCAGGGCCTACTTTGGCTACACCTTC
TRBJ2-5	TRBV30	NA	NA	CAWGVRANRETQYF	TGTGCCTGGGGTGTAAGGGCCAACCGAGAGACCCAGTACTTC
TRBJ1-5	TRBV30	NA	NA	CAWSIGPKEPQHF	TGTGCCTGGAGTATCGGCCCAAAGGAGCCCCAGCATTTT
TRBJ1-4	TRBV30	NA	once	CAWSRGRMAYF	TGTGCCTGGAGTCGGGGCAGGATGGCGTATTTT
TRBJ1-1	TRBV29-1	TRBD1	NA	CSVEVPGGWGTEAFF	TGCAGCGTTGAAGTCCCAGGGGGGTGGGGGACTGAAGCTTTCTTT